The rows below give T cell receptor beta chains drawn from one sample of a study of cytomegalovirus exposure and HLA in healthy donors. Clones were sequenced by immunoSEQ multiplex PCR, and TCRdb holds only the in-frame ones, with some missing. Among 170,000 or so clones listed, around 80% were seen once. Sample: PBMCs. The receptors shown here come from a woman aged 55-75 years in good health and CMV-seropositive. Both conserved end residues are part of each CDR3. A D gene is named only where the DNA matches it firmly. The size entry is marked missing in some rows and otherwise reads once, few, many or a size class.

CDR3 protein: CASSPGTGRKTQYF; CDR3 DNA: TGTGCCAGCAGCCCGGGGACAGGGAGAAAGACCCAGTACTTC; clone size: .; D gene: TRBD1; J gene: TRBJ2-5; V gene: TRBV5-6
CDR3 protein: CASSRDSDSYEQYF; CDR3 DNA: TGTGCCAGTAGTCGGGACAGTGATTCCTACGAGCAGTACTTC; clone size: .; D gene: TRBD1; J gene: TRBJ2-7; V gene: TRBV19
CDR3 protein: CASSLGRWGGEGLKYEQYF; CDR3 DNA: TGTGCCAGCAGCTTAGGGAGGTGGGGGGGGGAGGGCTTAAAATACGAGCAGTACTTC; clone size: .; D gene: TRBD2; J gene: TRBJ2-7; V gene: TRBV7-8
CDR3 protein: CASSLALSGGADTQYF; CDR3 DNA: TGTGCCAGCAGCTTAGCGCTGTCGGGAGGGGCAGATACGCAGTATTTT; clone size: few; D gene: TRBD2; J gene: TRBJ2-3; V gene: TRBV7-2
CDR3 protein: CACRDSTYEQYF; CDR3 DNA: TGTGCCTGTCGGGACAGTACCTACGAGCAGTACTTC; clone size: .; D gene: TRBD1; J gene: TRBJ2-7; V gene: TRBV2
CDR3 protein: CASSVGTGMIGYTF; CDR3 DNA: TGTGCCAGCAGCGTTGGGACAGGGATGATCGGCTACACCTTC; clone size: .; D gene: TRBD1; J gene: TRBJ1-2; V gene: TRBV9
CDR3 protein: CASSAGLGDSGNTIYF; CDR3 DNA: TGTGCCAGCAGCGCGGGATTAGGAGACTCTGGAAACACCATATATTTT; clone size: .; D gene: .; J gene: TRBJ1-3; V gene: TRBV9
CDR3 protein: CASSWIGTVDSGNTIYF; CDR3 DNA: TGCGCCAGCAGCTGGATCGGGACAGTAGACTCTGGAAACACCATATATTTT; clone size: .; D gene: TRBD1; J gene: TRBJ1-3; V gene: TRBV5-1
CDR3 protein: CASSQGQSLLNTEAFF; CDR3 DNA: TGTGCCAGCAGTCAAGGACAGTCCCTCCTGAACACTGAAGCTTTCTTT; clone size: .; D gene: .; J gene: TRBJ1-1; V gene: TRBV6-1
CDR3 protein: CASRSALSSEKLFF; CDR3 DNA: TGCGCCAGCAGATCTGCCCTTAGCAGTGAAAAACTGTTTTTT; clone size: .; D gene: .; J gene: TRBJ1-4; V gene: TRBV5-1
CDR3 protein: CASSQTLQGATKNSQYF; CDR3 DNA: TGTGCCAGCAGCCAGACCCTCCAGGGGGCAACCAAAAACAGTCAGTACTTC; clone size: .; D gene: TRBD1; J gene: TRBJ2-4; V gene: TRBV5-5
CDR3 protein: CASSLEGLGYTF; CDR3 DNA: TGTGCCAGCAGCTTAGAGGGGCTTGGCTACACCTTC; clone size: .; D gene: .; J gene: TRBJ1-2; V gene: TRBV7-9
CDR3 protein: CASSAPGRTEAFF; CDR3 DNA: TGTGCCAGCAGCGCCCCCGGTCGAACTGAAGCTTTCTTT; clone size: .; D gene: .; J gene: TRBJ1-1; V gene: TRBV7-3
CDR3 protein: CSVEGQLQETQYF; CDR3 DNA: TGCAGCGTGGAGGGACAGCTACAAGAGACCCAGTACTTC; clone size: .; D gene: .; J gene: TRBJ2-5; V gene: TRBV29-1
CDR3 protein: CASSQPQGSGNTIYF; CDR3 DNA: TGCGCCAGCAGCCAACCCCAGGGTTCTGGAAACACCATATATTTT; clone size: once; D gene: .; J gene: TRBJ1-3; V gene: TRBV4-1
CDR3 protein: CASSEQPGTALAGNTIYF; CDR3 DNA: TGTGCCAGCAGCGAACAACCCGGGACAGCACTAGCTGGAAACACCATATATTTT; clone size: .; D gene: TRBD1; J gene: TRBJ1-3; V gene: TRBV9
CDR3 protein: CAWARFREPQHF; CDR3 DNA: TGTGCCTGGGCCAGGTTTCGTGAGCCCCAGCATTTT; clone size: .; D gene: .; J gene: TRBJ1-5; V gene: TRBV30
CDR3 protein: CASSILYPTDTQYF; CDR3 DNA: TGTGCCAGTAGCATCCTATATCCCACAGATACGCAGTATTTT; clone size: .; D gene: .; J gene: TRBJ2-3; V gene: TRBV19
CDR3 protein: CASSEALGGLGQPQHF; CDR3 DNA: TGTGCCAGCAGTGAAGCGCTGGGGGGGCTCGGGCAGCCCCAGCATTTT; clone size: .; D gene: .; J gene: TRBJ1-5; V gene: TRBV2
CDR3 protein: CASMAGKWSEAFF; CDR3 DNA: TGTGCCAGCATGGCAGGGAAGTGGTCTGAAGCTTTCTTT; clone size: .; D gene: .; J gene: TRBJ1-1; V gene: TRBV6-5
CDR3 protein: CASSGGDRTVSSYEQYF; CDR3 DNA: TGTGCCAGCAGTGGGGGGGATCGGACGGTAAGCTCCTACGAGCAGTACTTC; clone size: .; D gene: .; J gene: TRBJ2-7; V gene: TRBV6-4
CDR3 protein: CASSPGGNNYGYTF; CDR3 DNA: TGTGCCAGCAGCCCGGGGGGTAATAACTATGGCTACACCTTC; clone size: .; D gene: .; J gene: TRBJ1-2; V gene: TRBV7-3
CDR3 protein: CASSQVFGFMEEKLFF; CDR3 DNA: TGTGCCAGCAGCCAAGTTTTCGGCTTCATGGAGGAAAAACTGTTTTTT; clone size: .; D gene: .; J gene: TRBJ1-4; V gene: TRBV14
CDR3 protein: CAWKTSGSSYEQYF; CDR3 DNA: TGTGCCTGGAAGACTAGCGGGAGCAGCTACGAGCAGTACTTC; clone size: .; D gene: TRBD2; J gene: TRBJ2-7; V gene: TRBV30
CDR3 protein: CASSLAGVVYEQYF; CDR3 DNA: TGTGCCAGCAGCCTAGCGGGAGTAGTATACGAGCAGTACTTC; clone size: .; D gene: TRBD2; J gene: TRBJ2-7; V gene: TRBV27
CDR3 protein: CASSLDPTNQETQYF; CDR3 DNA: TGTGCCAGCAGCTTAGATCCTACCAACCAAGAGACCCAGTACTTC; clone size: .; D gene: .; J gene: TRBJ2-5; V gene: TRBV7-2
CDR3 protein: CASSGGAGNQPQHF; CDR3 DNA: TGTGCCAGCAGTGGAGGCGCAGGCAATCAGCCCCAGCATTTT; clone size: .; D gene: .; J gene: TRBJ1-5; V gene: TRBV25-1
CDR3 protein: CASRVPLIKNSASATQYF; CDR3 DNA: TGCGCCAGCAGGGTTCCCCTTATTAAAAACTCCGCTTCCGCGACCCAGTACTTC; clone size: once; D gene: .; J gene: TRBJ2-5; V gene: TRBV10-1
CDR3 protein: CASSFRQGSGQPQHF; CDR3 DNA: TGTGCCAGCAGCTTTCGTCAGGGCTCCGGTCAGCCCCAGCATTTT; clone size: .; D gene: .; J gene: TRBJ1-5; V gene: TRBV5-6
CDR3 protein: CASSEGTFYNEQYF; CDR3 DNA: TGTGCCAGCAGTGAAGGGACATTCTACAACGAGCAGTACTTC; clone size: .; D gene: .; J gene: TRBJ2-7; V gene: TRBV6-1
CDR3 protein: CASSSMTGGGETQYF; CDR3 DNA: TGTGCCAGCAGTTCAATGACAGGGGGTGGAGAGACCCAGTACTTC; clone size: .; D gene: TRBD1; J gene: TRBJ2-5; V gene: TRBV6-6
CDR3 protein: CASSVADINYEQYF; CDR3 DNA: TGTGCCAGCAGCGTAGCCGACATCAACTACGAGCAGTACTTC; clone size: .; D gene: .; J gene: TRBJ2-7; V gene: TRBV9
CDR3 protein: CASSLTHSSYEQYF; CDR3 DNA: TGTGCCAGCAGCTTAACCCATAGCTCCTACGAGCAGTACTTC; clone size: few; D gene: .; J gene: TRBJ2-7; V gene: TRBV7-3
CDR3 protein: CASSLHRVANNEQFF; CDR3 DNA: TGTGCCAGCAGCCTACACAGGGTGGCAAACAATGAGCAGTTCTTC; clone size: .; D gene: .; J gene: TRBJ2-1; V gene: TRBV28
CDR3 protein: CATKRGNEQFF; CDR3 DNA: TGTGCCACGAAACGAGGTAATGAGCAGTTCTTC; clone size: .; D gene: .; J gene: TRBJ2-1; V gene: TRBV27
CDR3 protein: CASSLIPSSGQETQYF; CDR3 DNA: TGTGCCAGCAGCTTAATTCCGTCTAGCGGACAAGAGACCCAGTACTTC; clone size: .; D gene: TRBD2; J gene: TRBJ2-5; V gene: TRBV7-9
CDR3 protein: CASSLGQGVNYGYTF; CDR3 DNA: TGTGCCAGCAGTTTAGGGCAGGGGGTTAACTATGGCTACACCTTC; clone size: few; D gene: TRBD1; J gene: TRBJ1-2; V gene: TRBV28
CDR3 protein: CASSSGQITEAFF; CDR3 DNA: TGTGCCAGCAGCTCAGGACAGATCACTGAAGCTTTCTTT; clone size: .; D gene: .; J gene: TRBJ1-1; V gene: TRBV2
CDR3 protein: CASSLDVTLYEQYF; CDR3 DNA: TGTGCCAGCAGCTTGGACGTGACTCTCTACGAGCAGTACTTC; clone size: .; D gene: .; J gene: TRBJ2-7; V gene: TRBV5-5
CDR3 protein: CASSPGTGGNSPLHF; CDR3 DNA: TGTGCCAGCTCACCCGGGACAGGGGGTAATTCACCCCTCCACTTT; clone size: .; D gene: TRBD1; J gene: TRBJ1-6; V gene: TRBV18
CDR3 protein: CASSRSEGRDSQYF; CDR3 DNA: TGCGCCAGCAGCCGTTCGGAGGGACGGGACAGTCAGTACTTC; clone size: .; D gene: .; J gene: TRBJ2-4; V gene: TRBV5-1
CDR3 protein: CASSEREQDENEKLFF; CDR3 DNA: TGTGCCAGCAGTGAAAGGGAACAGGATGAAAATGAAAAACTGTTTTTT; clone size: .; D gene: .; J gene: TRBJ1-4; V gene: TRBV6-1
CDR3 protein: CASSYLGADTEAFF; CDR3 DNA: TGTGCCAGCAGTTACCTAGGGGCTGATACTGAAGCTTTCTTT; clone size: .; D gene: .; J gene: TRBJ1-1; V gene: TRBV6-5
CDR3 protein: CASRGTWATGELFF; CDR3 DNA: TGCGCCAGCAGAGGGACATGGGCCACCGGGGAGCTGTTTTTT; clone size: .; D gene: .; J gene: TRBJ2-2; V gene: TRBV5-1
CDR3 protein: CASSPRQVGMNTGELFF; CDR3 DNA: TGCGCCAGCAGTCCAAGACAGGTAGGTATGAACACCGGGGAGCTGTTTTTT; clone size: few; D gene: .; J gene: TRBJ2-2; V gene: TRBV23-1
CDR3 protein: CASRGGSGETQYF; CDR3 DNA: TGTGCCAGCAGGGGAGGGTCAGGCGAGACCCAGTACTTC; clone size: .; D gene: TRBD2; J gene: TRBJ2-5; V gene: TRBV6-5
CDR3 protein: CASSLTGDSPLHF; CDR3 DNA: TGTGCCAGCAGCTTAACGGGGGATTCACCCCTCCACTTT; clone size: .; D gene: .; J gene: TRBJ1-6; V gene: TRBV5-5
CDR3 protein: CASSESRASTEAFF; CDR3 DNA: TGTGCCAGCAGTGAATCTAGAGCATCCACTGAAGCTTTCTTT; clone size: once; D gene: .; J gene: TRBJ1-1; V gene: TRBV25-1
CDR3 protein: CASSIGQRKPYGYTF; CDR3 DNA: TGTGCCAGTAGTATCGGACAGAGGAAACCTTATGGCTACACCTTC; clone size: .; D gene: .; J gene: TRBJ1-2; V gene: TRBV19
CDR3 protein: CASSRGTGKAGNTIYF; CDR3 DNA: TGTGCCAGTAGTCGGGGGACAGGCAAGGCTGGAAACACCATATATTTT; clone size: .; D gene: TRBD1; J gene: TRBJ1-3; V gene: TRBV19
CDR3 protein: CASSFRPRTLAKNIQYF; CDR3 DNA: TGTGCCAGCAGTTTTCGACCAAGGACATTAGCCAAAAACATTCAGTACTTC; clone size: once; D gene: .; J gene: TRBJ2-4; V gene: TRBV28
CDR3 protein: CASSYSPAGGTNTQYF; CDR3 DNA: TGTGCCAGCAGTTACTCGCCGGCGGGCGGCACAAATACGCAGTATTTT; clone size: .; D gene: .; J gene: TRBJ2-3; V gene: TRBV6-5
CDR3 protein: CASSQAGRPDGYTF; CDR3 DNA: TGCGCCAGCAGCCAAGCGGGACGCCCTGATGGCTACACCTTC; clone size: .; D gene: .; J gene: TRBJ1-2; V gene: TRBV5-1
CDR3 protein: CASSTGTRGGNEQFF; CDR3 DNA: TGCGCCAGCAGCACCGGGACTAGGGGTGGCAATGAGCAGTTCTTC; clone size: .; D gene: TRBD2; J gene: TRBJ2-1; V gene: TRBV5-1
CDR3 protein: CASSLSNTGELFF; CDR3 DNA: TGTGCCAGCAGCCTCTCGAACACCGGGGAGCTGTTTTTT; clone size: .; D gene: .; J gene: TRBJ2-2; V gene: TRBV11-3
CDR3 protein: CASSEGGREHGYTF; CDR3 DNA: TGTGCCAGCAGTGAAGGGGGCAGGGAACATGGCTACACCTTC; clone size: .; D gene: .; J gene: TRBJ1-2; V gene: TRBV6-1
CDR3 protein: CASSRTPFSYEQYF; CDR3 DNA: TGTGCCAGCAGTCGGACTCCCTTCTCCTACGAGCAGTACTTC; clone size: few; D gene: .; J gene: TRBJ2-7; V gene: TRBV7-3
CDR3 protein: CASSPTERNQPQHF; CDR3 DNA: TGTGCCAGCTCACCGACGGAGCGCAATCAGCCCCAGCATTTT; clone size: .; D gene: .; J gene: TRBJ1-5; V gene: TRBV18